The rows below give T cell receptor beta chains drawn from one sample of a study of long-term antiretroviral therapy in people with HIV. Produced via immunoSEQ multiplex PCR; TCRdb's table is partial and in-frame only. The sample lists over 30,000 clones, about 90% occurring once. The sequences come from unsorted PBMCs, collected 1.2 years after starting antiretroviral therapy. These receptors were obtained from a woman between 50 and 59 years old with HIV. Both conserved end residues are part of each CDR3. A D gene is named only where the DNA matches it firmly. Clone size is not always given. Where it is, it says once, few, many or a class for expanded clones.

abundance	v_gene	j_gene	len	d_gene	CDR3aa	CDR3nt
NA	TRBV5-1	TRBJ2-2	15	NA	CASSAPLPQDGELFF	TGCGCCAGCAGCGCACCACTCCCTCAGGACGGGGAGCTGTTTTTT
NA	TRBV5-4	TRBJ2-1	12	NA	CASSFRGTEQFF	TGTGCCAGCAGCTTTCGTGGTACTGAGCAGTTCTTC
once	TRBV21-1	TRBJ1-5	18	NA	CASSKGNRWRGSNQPQHF	TGTGCCAGCAGCAAAGGAAACCGGTGGCGAGGTAGCAATCAGCCCCAGCATTTT
NA	TRBV6-6	TRBJ2-3	12	NA	CASSYPTDTQYF	TGTGCCAGCAGTTACCCGACAGATACGCAGTATTTT
NA	TRBV7-2	TRBJ2-1	14	NA	CASSLRGGGNEQFF	TGTGCCAGCAGCTTAAGGGGGGGCGGCAATGAGCAGTTCTTC
few	TRBV15	TRBJ2-7	16	TRBD2	CATSSGLAGGPYEQYF	TGTGCCACCAGCAGCGGACTAGCGGGGGGTCCCTACGAGCAGTACTTC
NA	TRBV2	TRBJ1-1	14	TRBD1	CASRGQLMNTEAFF	TGTGCCAGCAGGGGACAGCTCATGAACACTGAAGCTTTCTTT
once	TRBV6-1	TRBJ1-2	15	NA	CASSEATLYTYGYTF	TGTGCCAGCAGTGAAGCCACCCTTTATACGTATGGCTACACCTTC
NA	TRBV29-1	TRBJ1-2	13	TRBD1	CSVRQGDYFGYTF	TGCAGCGTCCGACAGGGGGACTATTTTGGCTACACCTTC
NA	TRBV2	TRBJ1-2	15	NA	CASSFSRVATYGYTF	TGTGCCAGCAGCTTCTCCCGGGTCGCTACTTATGGCTACACCTTC
once	TRBV2	TRBJ2-1	15	TRBD2	CASSPSGGALDEQFF	TGTGCCAGCAGTCCTAGCGGGGGGGCGCTCGATGAGCAGTTCTTC
NA	TRBV5-1	TRBJ1-4	14	NA	CASSFTGLNEKLFF	TGCGCCAGCAGCTTTACAGGGTTGAATGAAAAACTGTTTTTT
NA	TRBV5-5	TRBJ2-3	15	TRBD1	CASSRMTGLEDTQYF	TGTGCCAGCAGCCGCATGACAGGGCTGGAGGATACGCAGTATTTT
medium-sized	TRBV11-2	TRBJ2-3	16	TRBD2	CASSWLAGVPGDTQYF	TGTGCCAGCAGCTGGCTAGCGGGGGTCCCCGGAGATACGCAGTATTTT
NA	TRBV30	TRBJ1-2	14	NA	CAWSVQIVRLGCTF	TGTGCCTGGAGCGTTCAAATTGTCCGCCTAGGCTGCACCTTC
few	TRBV5-1	TRBJ1-6	13	TRBD1	CASSSDRGAPLHF	TGCGCCAGCAGCTCGGACAGGGGGGCACCCCTCCACTTT
NA	TRBV7-7	TRBJ2-7	15	TRBD1	CASSLGQGGAYEQYF	TGTGCTAGCAGCTTAGGACAGGGTGGCGCCTACGAGCAGTACTTC
NA	TRBV19	TRBJ1-5	12	NA	CASSIATQPQHF	TGTGCCAGTAGTATAGCGACTCAGCCCCAGCATTTT
few	TRBV5-6	TRBJ1-5	13	NA	CASSQRGNQPQHF	TGTGCCAGCAGCCAGAGGGGGAATCAGCCCCAGCATTTT
NA	TRBV19	TRBJ1-2	12	NA	CASNQDTYGYTF	TGTGCCAGTAACCAGGACACCTATGGCTACACCTTC
few	TRBV10-2	TRBJ1-5	13	NA	CASSGAGGQPQHF	TGCGCCAGCAGTGGGGCAGGTGGGCAGCCCCAGCATTTT
once	TRBV5-1	TRBJ2-7	14	TRBD1	CASSSGQGPSEQYF	TGCGCCAGCAGCTCGGGACAGGGGCCTTCCGAGCAGTACTTC
NA	TRBV6-5	TRBJ1-6	15	NA	CASSYSGRLRSPLHF	TGTGCCAGCAGTTACTCCGGCAGGCTGAGGTCACCCCTCCACTTT
NA	TRBV27	TRBJ1-1	14	TRBD1	CASSWDSMNTEAFF	TGTGCCAGCAGCTGGGACAGCATGAACACTGAAGCTTTCTTT
once	TRBV18	TRBJ1-1	13	NA	CASSRTLNTEAFF	TGTGCCAGCTCACGGACCCTAAACACTGAAGCTTTCTTT
few	TRBV9	TRBJ2-2	16	NA	CASSREGGTDTGELFF	TGTGCCAGCAGCCGAGAGGGGGGTACGGACACCGGGGAGCTGTTTTTT
NA	TRBV7-6	TRBJ2-1	15	NA	CASSFIHISYNEQFF	TGTGCCAGCAGCTTTATACACATCTCCTACAATGAGCAGTTCTTC
NA	TRBV7-9	TRBJ2-3	13	NA	CASSPGPTDTQYF	TGTGCCAGCAGCCCGGGGCCCACAGATACGCAGTATTTT
NA	TRBV4-3	TRBJ1-2	15	TRBD1	CASSLADREEYGYTF	TGCGCCAGCAGCCTCGCGGACAGGGAGGAATATGGCTACACCTTC
NA	TRBV7-6	TRBJ1-3	13	NA	CASSGSSGNTIYF	TGTGCCAGCAGCGGAAGCTCTGGAAACACCATATATTTT
NA	TRBV7-3	TRBJ2-4	15	NA	CASSFSGLAKNIQYF	TGTGCCAGCAGCTTCTCAGGGCTAGCCAAAAACATTCAGTACTTC
NA	TRBV28	TRBJ2-7	15	TRBD2	CASSLLFGTKIEQYF	TGTGCCAGCAGTTTACTTTTTGGGACTAAAATCGAGCAGTACTTC
once	TRBV7-8	TRBJ2-7	14	NA	CASSLARLPYEQYF	TGTGCCAGCAGCTTAGCCAGACTTCCCTACGAGCAGTACTTC
NA	TRBV7-2	TRBJ2-4	12	NA	CASSLTKNIQYF	TGTGCCAGCAGCTTAACCAAAAACATTCAGTACTTC
NA	TRBV4-2	TRBJ1-2	12	NA	CASSQDIYGYTF	TGTGCCAGCAGCCAAGATATATATGGCTACACCTTC
medium-sized	TRBV4-2	TRBJ1-6	14	NA	CASTETRDNSPLHF	TGTGCCAGCACCGAAACTCGGGATAATTCACCCCTCCACTTT
once	TRBV7-9	TRBJ1-1	13	NA	CASSFNGDTEAFF	TGTGCCAGCAGCTTTAACGGGGACACTGAAGCTTTCTTT
few	TRBV5-6	TRBJ1-6	14	NA	CASTEGSYNSPLHF	TGTGCCAGCACAGAGGGATCTTATAATTCACCCCTCCACTTT
NA	TRBV19	TRBJ2-7	13	NA	CASSTEQGHEQYF	TGTGCCAGTAGTACTGAACAGGGCCACGAGCAGTACTTC
once	TRBV5-4	TRBJ2-7	14	TRBD2	CASSLTGGTYEQYF	TGTGCCAGCAGCTTAACGGGGGGGACCTACGAGCAGTACTTC
NA	TRBV7-2	TRBJ1-2	12	NA	CASSLAYNGYTF	TGTGCCAGCAGCTTAGCTTACAATGGCTACACCTTC
NA	TRBV19	TRBJ1-5	15	NA	CASRLAGGSNQPQHF	TGTGCCAGTAGACTTGCGGGGGGGAGCAATCAGCCCCAGCATTTT
NA	TRBV10-3	TRBJ1-5	15	NA	CAISVGLTSNQPQHF	TGTGCCATCAGTGTTGGGTTAACGAGCAATCAGCCCCAGCATTTT
NA	TRBV10-2	TRBJ1-3	17	NA	CASSESGEGSTGNTIYF	TGCGCCAGCAGTGAGTCAGGAGAGGGGAGCACTGGAAACACCATATATTTT
NA	TRBV5-8	TRBJ1-3	14	NA	CASSGGFSGNTIYF	TGTGCCAGCAGCGGGGGCTTCTCTGGAAACACCATATATTTT
NA	TRBV11-3	TRBJ1-1	13	NA	CASSLGGNTEAFF	TGTGCCAGCAGCTTAGGCGGGAACACTGAAGCTTTCTTT
NA	TRBV9	TRBJ1-2	15	NA	CASSAPTGTDYGYTF	TGTGCCAGCAGCGCACCCACCGGGACTGACTATGGCTACACCTTC
NA	TRBV2	TRBJ2-3	13	NA	CASSFWVDDTQYF	TGTGCCAGCAGTTTTTGGGTCGACGATACGCAGTATTTT
NA	TRBV19	TRBJ1-2	15	TRBD1	CASSIAGQGLNGYTF	TGTGCCAGTAGTATAGCGGGACAGGGACTCAATGGCTACACCTTC
NA	TRBV29-1	TRBJ1-1	12	NA	CSVGDLNRGAFF	TGCAGCGTTGGGGACCTCAACCGAGGAGCTTTCTTT
NA	TRBV19	TRBJ2-1	14	NA	CASSIAIPINEQFF	TGTGCCAGTAGTATAGCGATCCCGATCAATGAGCAGTTCTTC
few	TRBV10-3	TRBJ2-3	14	TRBD2	CAISEGTSSDTQYF	TGTGCCATCAGTGAGGGGACTAGCTCAGATACGCAGTATTTT